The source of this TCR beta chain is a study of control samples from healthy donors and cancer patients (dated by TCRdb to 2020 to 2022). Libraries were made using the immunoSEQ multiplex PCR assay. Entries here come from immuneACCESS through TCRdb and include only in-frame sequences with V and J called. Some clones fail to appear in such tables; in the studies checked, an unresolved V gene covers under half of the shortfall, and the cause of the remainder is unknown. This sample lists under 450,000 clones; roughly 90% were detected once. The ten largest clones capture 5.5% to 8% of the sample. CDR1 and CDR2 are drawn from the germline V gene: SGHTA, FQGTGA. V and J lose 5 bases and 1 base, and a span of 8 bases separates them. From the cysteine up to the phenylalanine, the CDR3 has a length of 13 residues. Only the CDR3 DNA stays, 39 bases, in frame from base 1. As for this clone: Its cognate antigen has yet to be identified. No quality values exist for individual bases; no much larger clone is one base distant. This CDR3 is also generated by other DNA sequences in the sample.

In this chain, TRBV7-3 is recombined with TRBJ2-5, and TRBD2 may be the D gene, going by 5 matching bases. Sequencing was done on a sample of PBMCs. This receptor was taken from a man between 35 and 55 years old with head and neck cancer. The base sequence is TGTGCCAGCAGCCCCGGAGGCCAAGAGACCCAGTACTTC. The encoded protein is CASSPGGQETQYF.